This T cell receptor (beta chain) was recovered during a study of human T cells and chemical hapten exposure. The length of the CDR3 is 15 residues. Germline V gene data show CDR1 as SGHTA and CDR2 as FQGNSA. With 0 bases removed from V and 5 bases from J, the gap between germline ends came to 11 bases. Time point in this sample: patch test 1, 2 weeks after DPC sensitization. Treatment of the sample: therapeutic diphenylcyclopropenone sensitization with weekly scalp DPC. From the RACE reads, TCRdb called clonotypes with MiXCR, one entry per CDR3 protein. The data contain fewer than 95,000 distinct CDR3 sequences, about 11% of them seen just once; the ten biggest clones take up roughly 2.2%.

The origin of this receptor is a man aged 35-49 years with alopecia areata. Some clones in this sample may be carry-over from other donors' samples. The specimen comprised whole blood, sampled in connection with sensitization to the hapten diphenylcyclopropenone (DPC). V and J are TRBV7-2 and TRBJ2-1; unclear D gene. CDR3 nucleotides: TGTGCCAGCAGCTTAGCGCTAAGTCAGAACAATGAGCAGTTCTTC. This translates into CASSLALSQNNEQFF.